These 20 T cell receptor beta chains share one sample of origin, sequenced in a study of CD8 T cells in ankylosing spondylitis. TCRdb reprocessed the 5' RACE reads via MiXCR and lists one record per CDR3 protein. The repertoire has a few hundred thousand distinct CDR3 sequences, approximately 22% of them found once; the top ten carry about an eighth. The sequenced material came from blood, either unsorted or a sorted T cell fraction (not recorded which). These receptors came from a male donor with ankylosing spondylitis or in good health (not recorded which).

V usage is TRBV7-9 and J usage is TRBJ2-1; the D is unclear. Germline CDR1 reads SEHNR; CDR2 reads FQNEAQ (reference sequence). This CDR3 has 14 residues. V lost 3 bases and J lost 0, with 6 bases in between. CDR3 in amino acids: CASSFADSYNEQFF. The CDR3, as DNA: TGTGCCAGCAGCTTTGCAGACTCCTACAATGAGCAGTTCTTC.

The V and J genes are TRBV19 and TRBJ2-2; a weak D match, TRBD1 (5 bases). CDR1 and CDR2 from the germline V gene are LNHDA and SQIVND (reference sequence). V lost 2 bases to trimming and J lost 9 bases, with 7 bases between them. The CDR3 totals 12 residues. The CDR3 is CASSIRGRELFF. The DNA for the CDR3 is TGTGCCAGTAGTATAAGGGGCAGGGAGCTGTTTTTT.

The chain uses TRBV7-9 and TRBJ2-7; weak D call: TRBD2 (6 bases). Germline loops: CDR1 SEHNR, CDR2 FQNEAQ (reference sequence). This CDR3 has 14 residues. Trimming pared 5 bases from V and 2 bases from J, leaving 13 bases between. The CDR3 loop reads CASSEGLLTYEQYF. The CDR3 bases are TGTGCCAGCAGCGAAGGACTACTCACCTACGAGCAGTACTTC.

This clonotype has a handful of counts. The chain employs TRBV12-3 or TRBV12-4 and TRBJ2-7; 8 bases line up with TRBD1. V trimming: 3 bases; J trimming: 2 bases; junction bases outside the gene matches: 3. This CDR3 spans 14 amino acids. This chain's CDR3 is CASSLTGVTYEQYF. CDR3 sequence (DNA): TGTGCCAGCAGTTTGACAGGGGTCACCTACGAGCAGTACTTC.

This sequence joins TRBV12-3 or TRBV12-4 and TRBJ2-5; D might be TRBD2 (6 bases). CDR3 length: 13 residues. Trimming removed 5 bases from V and 5 bases from J, with 12 bases in between. CDR3: CASSRESMETQYF. In nucleotides, the CDR3 is TGTGCCAGCAGTCGGGAGTCTATGGAGACCCAGTACTTC.

This chain links TRBV12-3 or TRBV12-4 with TRBJ2-7; 7 nucleotides match TRBD1. The CDR3 sequence is 15 residues long. Trimming at V came to 7 bases and at J to 2 bases, leaving 11 bases not matched to a gene. The CDR3 reads CASIDTGTEPYEQYF. The CDR3 DNA reads as TGTGCCAGCATTGACACCGGGACAGAACCCTACGAGCAGTACTTC.

This clonotype was detected only a few times. The rearrangement joins TRBV9 to TRBJ2-1; 13 bases map to TRBD2. The CDR3 sequence is 13 residues long. Germline trimming cut 7 bases from V and 10 bases from J; bases unmatched to any gene: 5. The germline CDR1 and CDR2 sequences are SGDLS and YYNGEE. CDR3 coding DNA: TGTGCCAGCGGGACTAGCGGGGTAAAGGAGCAGTTCTTC. This gives the protein CASGTSGVKEQFF.

V usage is TRBV4-1 and J usage is TRBJ2-5; 9 bases match TRBD1. The ends lost 5 bases at V and 2 bases at J; junction bases unmatched: 9. The CDR3 is 16 residues long. Germline-derived CDR1 and CDR2 are MGHRA and YSYEKL. The CDR3 region is CASSVRTGVGQETQYF. CDR3 coding DNA: TGCGCCAGCAGCGTTAGGACAGGGGTAGGGCAAGAGACCCAGTACTTC.

The chain couples TRBV4-1 to TRBJ2-2; 7 bases agree with TRBD1. The CDR3 totals 18 residues. The germline V gene has CDR1 MGHRA and CDR2 YSYEKL. V was pared by 0 bases and J by 0 bases, with 7 bases of the junction left unmatched. CDR3 residues: CASSQDLLGGTNTGELFF. The CDR3 region has the DNA TGCGCCAGCAGCCAAGATCTACTAGGGGGCACGAACACCGGGGAGCTGTTTTTT.

The J gene is TRBJ2-7, the V gene TRBV10-2; TRBD2 might be the D (5 bases). Germline CDR1 reads WSHSY; CDR2 reads SAAADI. This CDR3 contains 15 residues. Between the trimmed V and J ends, which lost 6 bases and 0 bases, there was a span of 15 bases. The CDR3 loop reads CASRGDTFNSYEQYF. The DNA for the CDR3 is TGCGCCAGCAGGGGAGACACCTTCAACTCCTACGAGCAGTACTTC.

At least ten counts were recorded for this clonotype. This chain joins TRBV6-5 and TRBJ2-2, with a possible D match to TRBD2 (5 bases). CDR1 and CDR2 from the germline V gene are MNHEY and SVGAGI. The V end lost 4 bases, the J end lost 4 bases, and 7 bases lay between the germline ends. The CDR3 runs 13 residues. The CDR3 nucleotides read TGTGCCAGCAGTTTTAGCGCCACCGGGGAGCTGTTTTTT. Amino acid sequence: CASSFSATGELFF.

This clonotype has only a few counts. The chain links TRBV7-9 to TRBJ2-7; D remains ambiguous. Germline loops: CDR1 SEHNR, CDR2 FQNEAQ (reference sequence). Trimming stripped 1 base from V and 3 bases from J, with 16 bases between. The CDR3 is 16 residues long. The CDR3 DNA reads as TGTGCCAGCAGCTTAGGCACGGAGACCCTTGACTACGAGCAGTACTTC. Its translation: CASSLGTETLDYEQYF.

This clonotype has more than one count but fewer than ten. This chain joins TRBV7-8 and TRBJ2-3, with TRBD1 matching over 8 bases. This CDR3 region has 16 residues. The germline V gene encodes CDR1 SGHVS and CDR2 FQNEAQ. J was trimmed by 3 bases and V by 4 bases; bases with no gene match: 9. Here the CDR3 DNA reads TGTGCCAGCAGCTATTACGACAGGGGTGAGACAGATACGCAGTATTTT. Translation gives CASSYYDRGETDTQYF.

This chain connects TRBV7-8 to TRBJ2-3, with TRBD2 matching over 12 bases. V lost 3 bases to trimming and J lost 5 bases; unmatched junction nucleotides: 12. CDR1 SGHVS and CDR2 FQNEAQ come from the germline V gene. This CDR3 comprises 18 residues. CDR3: CASSFPIRLAGVGDTQYF. DNA for the CDR3: TGTGCCAGCAGCTTCCCAATCCGACTAGCGGGGGTTGGAGATACGCAGTATTTT.

The V call is TRBV2, the J call TRBJ2-7; D not certain. Trimming took 3 bases from V and 3 from J, leaving 6 bases between them. This CDR3 comprises 12 residues. Germline assignment: CDR1 SNHLY and CDR2 FYNNEI. CDR3 region: CASSDRHYEQYF. The CDR3 region has the DNA TGTGCCAGCAGTGACAGGCACTACGAGCAGTACTTC. The full variable domain, rest sourced from reference TRBV2 and TRBJ2-7, is EPEVTQTPSHQVTQMGQEVILRCVPISNHLYFYWYRQILGQKVEFLVSFYNNEISEKSEIFDDQFSVERPDGSNFTLKIRSTKLEDSAMYFCASSDRHYEQYFGPGTRLTVT.

The chain is built from TRBV5-6 and TRBJ2-1, with D perhaps assigned TRBD1 or TRBD2 (7 bases each). Germline assignment: CDR1 SGHDT and CDR2 YYEEEE. The CDR3 sequence is 14 residues long. The V gene lost 2 bases and the J gene lost 13 bases, with 19 bases spanning the gap. The chain's CDR3 is CASSFPGGGSDQFF. CDR3 nucleotides: TGTGCCAGCAGCTTTCCAGGGGGGGGTAGTGATCAGTTCTTC.

The rearrangement uses TRBV9 and TRBJ2-1; D ambiguous. V lost 4 bases, J lost 7 bases, and 12 bases lay in between. Germline V lookup: CDR1 SGDLS, CDR2 YYNGEE. This CDR3 comprises 13 residues. The CDR3 coding sequence is TGTGCCAGCAGCCAACCCCCGGTAAATGAGCAGTTCTTC. Protein product: CASSQPPVNEQFF.

This clonotype was detected once. The rearrangement uses TRBV19 and TRBJ2-1, with D maybe TRBD1 (5 bases). The ends were cut back, 5 bases at V and 0 bases at J, with 8 bases in the middle. CDR3 length: 14 residues. Germline values: CDR1 LNHDA, CDR2 SQIVND (reference sequence). CDR3 loop: CASSWQGSYNEQFF. CDR3 nucleotides: TGTGCCAGTAGTTGGCAGGGCTCCTACAATGAGCAGTTCTTC.

The V and J genes are TRBV7-8 and TRBJ2-6, with 7 bases that match TRBD1. This CDR3 is built from 19 residues. The junction had 16 bases not matched to a gene; V was cut back by 5 bases and J by 3 bases. The germline gives CDR1 SGHVS, CDR2 FQNEAQ. DNA of the CDR3: TGTGCCAGCAGCACCCGAACAGGGGTGGAAACAGGTGGGGCCAACGTCCTGACTTTC. It is translated as CASSTRTGVETGGANVLTF.

The table lists this clonotype with many counts. The chain recombines TRBV12-3 or TRBV12-4 with TRBJ2-4; D may correspond to TRBD1 or TRBD2 (5 bases each). The CDR3 is made up of 14 amino acids. Trimming stripped 6 bases from V and 0 bases from J, with 9 bases between. The CDR3 DNA follows: TGTGCCAGCAGCACGGGGCTAGCCAAAAACATTCAGTACTTC. This gives the protein CASSTGLAKNIQYF.